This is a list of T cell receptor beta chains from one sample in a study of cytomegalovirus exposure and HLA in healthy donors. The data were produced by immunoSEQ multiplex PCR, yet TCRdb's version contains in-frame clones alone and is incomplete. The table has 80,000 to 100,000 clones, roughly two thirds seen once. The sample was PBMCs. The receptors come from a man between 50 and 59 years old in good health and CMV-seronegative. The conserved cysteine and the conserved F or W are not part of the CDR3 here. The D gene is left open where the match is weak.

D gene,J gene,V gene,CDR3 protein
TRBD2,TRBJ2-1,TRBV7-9,ASSLGLAGGSSYNEQF
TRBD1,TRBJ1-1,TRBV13,ASSLSLWDRGGWTEAF
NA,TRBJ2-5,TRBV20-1,SAPKETQY
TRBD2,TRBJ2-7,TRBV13,ASSLGRRPYEQY
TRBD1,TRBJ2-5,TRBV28,ATSTGPKETQY
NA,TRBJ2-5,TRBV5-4,ASSFYQETQY
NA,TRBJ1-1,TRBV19,ASKGTGNTEAF
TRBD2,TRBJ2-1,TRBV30,AWRALAGGYNEQF
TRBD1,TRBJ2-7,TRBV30,AWSLDRAYEQY
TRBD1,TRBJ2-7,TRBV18,ASSPSLGTGTYEQY
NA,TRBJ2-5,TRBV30,AWSVPSLRETQY
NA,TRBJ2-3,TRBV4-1,ASSQVSLGGDTQY
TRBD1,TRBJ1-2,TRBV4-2,ASSQGEGGQGGGYT
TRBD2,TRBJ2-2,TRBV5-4,ASSQLILAGGTGELF
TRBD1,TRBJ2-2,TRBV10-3,AITRDRGNTGELF
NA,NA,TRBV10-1,ASSLGGGAEQY
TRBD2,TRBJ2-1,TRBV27,ASRSGSISYNEQF
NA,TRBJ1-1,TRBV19,ASSIFRGGDTEAF
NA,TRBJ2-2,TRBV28,ASSFDLRQGEMNGELF
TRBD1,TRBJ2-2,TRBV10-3,AINRQGANGGELF
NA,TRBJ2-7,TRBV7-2,ASSVPSYEQY
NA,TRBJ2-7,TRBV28,ASRGPSAAEQY
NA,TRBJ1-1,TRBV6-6,ASGQWGGTEAF
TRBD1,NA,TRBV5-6,ASSLGWGQGANYEQY
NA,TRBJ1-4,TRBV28,ASSLVGLNEKLF
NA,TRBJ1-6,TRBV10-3,AISETGSNNSPLH
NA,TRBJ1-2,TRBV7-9,ASSSSGSERTYGYT
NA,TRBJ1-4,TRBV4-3,ASSQAWTDEKLF
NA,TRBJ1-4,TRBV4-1,ASSPPRGRGGEKLF
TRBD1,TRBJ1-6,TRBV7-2,ASSLLGTGYSPLH
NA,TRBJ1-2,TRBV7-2,ASSLAGTSFNYGYT
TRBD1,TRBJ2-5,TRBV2,ASSEALGQGTEETQY
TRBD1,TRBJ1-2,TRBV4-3,ASSQDPQGAVGYGYT
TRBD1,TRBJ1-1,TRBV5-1,ASSPEGQYTEAF